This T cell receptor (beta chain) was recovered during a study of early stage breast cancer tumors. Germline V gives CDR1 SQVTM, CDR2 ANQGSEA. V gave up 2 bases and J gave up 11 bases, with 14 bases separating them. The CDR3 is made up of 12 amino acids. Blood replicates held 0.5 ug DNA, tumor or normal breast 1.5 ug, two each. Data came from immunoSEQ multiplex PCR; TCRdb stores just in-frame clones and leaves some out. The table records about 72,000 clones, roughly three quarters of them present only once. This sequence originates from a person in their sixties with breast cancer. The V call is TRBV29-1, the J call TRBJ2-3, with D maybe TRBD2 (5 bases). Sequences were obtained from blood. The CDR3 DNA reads TGCAGCGTTGAACGGGAAAGGACGGGGCAGTATTTT. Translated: CSVERERTGQYF.